Given below is one TCR beta chain in context. The antigen is unknown. Regarding time point: newly diagnosed GD, antithyroid drugs for less than 3 months. PBMC RNA was the source of the TCR library. This CDR3 is built from 17 residues. Germline V gene sequence: CDR1 GTSNPN, CDR2 SVGIG (reference sequence). Unmatched junction bases numbered 5, after V lost 3 bases and J lost 0 bases. Sequencing libraries for TCR beta were prepared with iRepertoire HTBI primers and Arm-PCR of CDR3 regions. Each CDR3 protein gets one entry after TCRdb re-called the multiplex PCR reads with MiXCR. The sample has around 500,000 distinct CDR3 sequences; approximately 12% are singletons. The record originates from a study of regulatory T cells in long-lasting Graves disease. Study details: New Graves' disease cases had less than 3 months of antithyroid drugs. Findings of the study overall: Patients whose Graves' disease persisted exhibited lower TCR diversity than those newly diagnosed. Preferential use of TRBV28, TRBJ1-2 and TRBJ2-5 was seen in persistent disease.

The same data also contributed to another study, on T cells in Graves' hyperthyroidism and ophthalmopathy.

The genes are TRBV30 and TRBJ2-1, with 13 nucleotides matching TRBD2. Sample: peripheral blood mononuclear cells (PBMCs), taken at new diagnosis, from a patient treated with antithyroid drugs. This TCR was sampled from a man under 40 with Graves disease. The CDR3 DNA follows: TGTGCCTGGAGGAGGGGACTAGCGGGGTCCTCCTACAATGAGCAGTTCTTC. It encodes CAWRRGLAGSSYNEQFF.